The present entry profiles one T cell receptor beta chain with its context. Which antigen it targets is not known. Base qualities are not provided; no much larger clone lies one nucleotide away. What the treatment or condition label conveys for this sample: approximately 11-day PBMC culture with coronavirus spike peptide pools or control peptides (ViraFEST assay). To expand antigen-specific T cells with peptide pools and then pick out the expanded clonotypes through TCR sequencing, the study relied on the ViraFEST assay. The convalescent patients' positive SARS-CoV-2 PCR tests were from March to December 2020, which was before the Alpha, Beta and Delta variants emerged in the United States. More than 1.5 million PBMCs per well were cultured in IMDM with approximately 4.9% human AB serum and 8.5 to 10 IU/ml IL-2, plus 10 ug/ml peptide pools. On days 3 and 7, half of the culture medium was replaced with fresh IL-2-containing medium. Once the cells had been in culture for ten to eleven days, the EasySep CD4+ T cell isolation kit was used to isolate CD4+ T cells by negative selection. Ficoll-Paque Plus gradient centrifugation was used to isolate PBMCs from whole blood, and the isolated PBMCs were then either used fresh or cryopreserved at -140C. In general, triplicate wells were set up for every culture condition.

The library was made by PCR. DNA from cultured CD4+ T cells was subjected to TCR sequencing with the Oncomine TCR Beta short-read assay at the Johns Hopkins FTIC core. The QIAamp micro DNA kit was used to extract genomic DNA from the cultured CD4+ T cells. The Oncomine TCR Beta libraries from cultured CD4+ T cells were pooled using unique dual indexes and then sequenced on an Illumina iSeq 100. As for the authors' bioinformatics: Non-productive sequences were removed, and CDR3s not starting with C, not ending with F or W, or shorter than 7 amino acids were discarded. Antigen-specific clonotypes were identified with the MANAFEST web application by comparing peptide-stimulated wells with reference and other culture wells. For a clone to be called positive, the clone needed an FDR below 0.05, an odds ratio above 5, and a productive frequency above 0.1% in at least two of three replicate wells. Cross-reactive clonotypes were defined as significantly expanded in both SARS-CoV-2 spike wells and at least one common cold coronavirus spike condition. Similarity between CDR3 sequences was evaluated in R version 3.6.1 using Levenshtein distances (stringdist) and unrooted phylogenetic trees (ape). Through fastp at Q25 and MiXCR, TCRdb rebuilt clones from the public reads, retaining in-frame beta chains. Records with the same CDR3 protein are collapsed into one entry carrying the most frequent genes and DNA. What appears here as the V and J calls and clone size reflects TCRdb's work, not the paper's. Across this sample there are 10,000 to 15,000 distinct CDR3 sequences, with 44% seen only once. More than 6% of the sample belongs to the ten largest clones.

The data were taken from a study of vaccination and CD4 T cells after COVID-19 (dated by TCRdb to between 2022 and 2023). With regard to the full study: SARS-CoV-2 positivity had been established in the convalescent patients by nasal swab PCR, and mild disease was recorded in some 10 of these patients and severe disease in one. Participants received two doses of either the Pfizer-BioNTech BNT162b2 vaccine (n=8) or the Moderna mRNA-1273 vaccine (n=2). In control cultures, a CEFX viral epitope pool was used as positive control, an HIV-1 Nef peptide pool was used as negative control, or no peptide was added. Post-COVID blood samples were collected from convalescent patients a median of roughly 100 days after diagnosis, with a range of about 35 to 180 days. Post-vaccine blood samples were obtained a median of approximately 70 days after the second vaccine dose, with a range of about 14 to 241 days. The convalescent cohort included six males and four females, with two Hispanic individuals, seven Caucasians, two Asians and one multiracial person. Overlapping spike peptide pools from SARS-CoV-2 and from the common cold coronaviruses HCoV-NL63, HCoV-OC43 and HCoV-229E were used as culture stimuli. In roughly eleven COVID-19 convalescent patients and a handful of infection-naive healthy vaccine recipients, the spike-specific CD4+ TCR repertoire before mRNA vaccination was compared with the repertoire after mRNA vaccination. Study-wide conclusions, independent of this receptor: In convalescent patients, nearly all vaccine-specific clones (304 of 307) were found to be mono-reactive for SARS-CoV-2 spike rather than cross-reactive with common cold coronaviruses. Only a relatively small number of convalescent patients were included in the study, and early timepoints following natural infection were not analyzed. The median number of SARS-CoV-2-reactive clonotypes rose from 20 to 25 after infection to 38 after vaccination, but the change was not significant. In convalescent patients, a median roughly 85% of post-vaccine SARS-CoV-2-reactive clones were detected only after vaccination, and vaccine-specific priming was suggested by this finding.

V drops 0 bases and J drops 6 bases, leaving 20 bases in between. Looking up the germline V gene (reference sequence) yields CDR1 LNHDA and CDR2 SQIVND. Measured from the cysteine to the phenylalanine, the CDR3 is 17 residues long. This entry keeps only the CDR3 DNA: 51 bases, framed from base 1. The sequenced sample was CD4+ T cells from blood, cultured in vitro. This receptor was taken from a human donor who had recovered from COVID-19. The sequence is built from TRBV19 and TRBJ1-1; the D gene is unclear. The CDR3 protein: CASSIDVRVAGFPEAFF. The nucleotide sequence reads TGTGCCAGTAGTATAGATGTTCGGGTGGCGGGGTTCCCTGAAGCTTTCTTT.